The T cell receptor beta chain described here comes from a study of blood T cell repertoires in COVID-19. The CDR3 extends over 17 amino acids. Germline CDR1 LNHDA, CDR2 SQIVND (reference sequence). Trimming removed 2 bases from V and 1 base from J, with 15 bases in between. Assignment of participants to cohorts was predicated upon participant-reported clinical history. Cohort 3 recovery required two negative PCRs, clearance, or symptom resolution. Sequencing was performed with immunoSEQ multiplex PCR; in TCRdb, only in-frame clones are kept and a portion is missing. The sample holds some 260,000 clones, about nine tenths seen once.

The specimen was PBMCs or T cells enriched from blood (not recorded which). The V and J genes are TRBV19 and TRBJ1-5; possibly TRBD1 for D (6 bases). This clonotype originated in a man aged 35-49 years who had recovered from COVID-19. Written as DNA, the CDR3 is TGTGCCAGTAGTATAATTTACTCAGGACAGAGCAATCAGCCCCAGCATTTT. Its translation: CASSIIYSGQSNQPQHF.